This T cell receptor (beta chain) was observed in a study of cytotoxic CD8 clonotypes in ibrutinib-treated CLL. Only in-frame clones appear in the TCRdb table, and some are missing; sequencing was by immunoSEQ multiplex PCR. Found here are approximately 100,000 clones, approximately 80% of them singletons; the top ten hold about 32%. This clone was found once. Trimming shortened V by 7 bases and J by 6 bases, and 16 bases separated the two germline ends. The CDR3 has 13 amino acids. The germline gives CDR1 SQVTM, CDR2 ANQGSEA. The receptor comes from a human donor with chronic lymphocytic leukemia. The chain is built from TRBV29-1 and TRBJ2-1; perhaps TRBD1 as D (5 bases). The sequenced sample was PBMCs, obtained after 12 months of ibrutinib treatment. The DNA of the CDR3 is TGCAGCGCCCAGGGTCAGGGTATCAATGAGCAGTTCTTC. Its protein is CSAQGQGINEQFF.